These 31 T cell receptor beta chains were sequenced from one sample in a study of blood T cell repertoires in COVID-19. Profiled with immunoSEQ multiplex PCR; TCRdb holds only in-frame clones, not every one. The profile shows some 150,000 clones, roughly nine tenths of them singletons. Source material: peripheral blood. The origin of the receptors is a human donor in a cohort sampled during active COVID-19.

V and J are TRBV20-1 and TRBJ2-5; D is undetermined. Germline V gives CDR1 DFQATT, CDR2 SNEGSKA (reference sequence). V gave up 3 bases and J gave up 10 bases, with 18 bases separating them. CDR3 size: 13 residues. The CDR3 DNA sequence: TGCAGTGCTAGTCGGCAGACATCTCAGGTCCAGTACTTC. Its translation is CSASRQTSQVQYF.

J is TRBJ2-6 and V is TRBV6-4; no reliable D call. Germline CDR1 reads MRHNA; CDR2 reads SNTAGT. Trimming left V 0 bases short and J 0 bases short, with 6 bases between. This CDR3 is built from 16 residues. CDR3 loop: CASSDSSNSGANVLTF. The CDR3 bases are TGTGCCAGCAGTGACTCGTCTAACTCTGGGGCCAACGTCCTGACTTTC.

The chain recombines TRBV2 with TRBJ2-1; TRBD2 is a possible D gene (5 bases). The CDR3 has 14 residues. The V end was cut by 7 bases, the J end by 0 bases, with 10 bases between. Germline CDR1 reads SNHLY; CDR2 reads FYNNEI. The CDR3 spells CASIGESSYNEQFF. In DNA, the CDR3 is TGTGCCAGCATTGGGGAGAGCTCCTACAATGAGCAGTTCTTC.

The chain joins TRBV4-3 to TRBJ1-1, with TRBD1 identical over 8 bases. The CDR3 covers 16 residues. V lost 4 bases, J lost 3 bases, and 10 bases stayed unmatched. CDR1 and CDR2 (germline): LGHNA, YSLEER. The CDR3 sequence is CASSRVGGQGDTEAFF. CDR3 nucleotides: TGCGCCAGCAGCCGGGTCGGTGGACAGGGAGACACTGAAGCTTTCTTT.

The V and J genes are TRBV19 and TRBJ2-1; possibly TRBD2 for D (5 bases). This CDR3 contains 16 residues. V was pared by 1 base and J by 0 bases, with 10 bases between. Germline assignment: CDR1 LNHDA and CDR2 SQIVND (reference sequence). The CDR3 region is CASSIGGLRSYNEQFF. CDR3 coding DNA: TGTGCCAGTAGTATAGGAGGGCTCCGCTCCTACAATGAGCAGTTCTTC.

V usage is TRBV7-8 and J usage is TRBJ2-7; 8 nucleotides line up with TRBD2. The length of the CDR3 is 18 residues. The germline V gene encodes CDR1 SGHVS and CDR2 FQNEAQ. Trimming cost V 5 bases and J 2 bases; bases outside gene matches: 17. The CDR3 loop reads CASSHRAVGGGQTYEQYF. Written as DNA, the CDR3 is TGTGCCAGCAGCCATAGGGCAGTGGGCGGGGGGCAGACCTACGAGCAGTACTTC.

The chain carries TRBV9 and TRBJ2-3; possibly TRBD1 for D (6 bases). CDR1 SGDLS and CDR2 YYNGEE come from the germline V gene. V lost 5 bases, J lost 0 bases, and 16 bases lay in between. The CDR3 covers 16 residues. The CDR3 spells CASSSEPGHSTDTQYF. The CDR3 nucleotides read TGTGCCAGCAGTTCGGAGCCGGGACATAGCACAGATACGCAGTATTTT.

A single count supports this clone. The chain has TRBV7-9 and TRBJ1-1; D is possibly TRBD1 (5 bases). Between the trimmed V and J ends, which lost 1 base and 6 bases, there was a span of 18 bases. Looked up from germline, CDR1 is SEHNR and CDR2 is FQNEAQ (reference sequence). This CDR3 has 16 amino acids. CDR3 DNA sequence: TGTGCCAGCAGCTTAGGGGGCGTGGGGTTATTGGCTGAAGCTTTCTTT. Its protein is CASSLGGVGLLAEAFF.

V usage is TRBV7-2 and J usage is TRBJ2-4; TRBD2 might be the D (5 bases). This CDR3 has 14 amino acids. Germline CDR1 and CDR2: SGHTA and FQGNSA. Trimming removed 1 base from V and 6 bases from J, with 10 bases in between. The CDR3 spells CASSLGSRGNIQYF. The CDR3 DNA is TGTGCCAGCAGCTTAGGGAGCCGGGGAAACATTCAGTACTTC.

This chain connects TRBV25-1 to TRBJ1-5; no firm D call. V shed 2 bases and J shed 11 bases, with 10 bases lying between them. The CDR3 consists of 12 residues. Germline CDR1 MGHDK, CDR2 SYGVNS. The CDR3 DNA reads TGTGCCAGCAGTGAACCGGGAGAAGCCCAGCATTTT. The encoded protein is CASSEPGEAQHF.

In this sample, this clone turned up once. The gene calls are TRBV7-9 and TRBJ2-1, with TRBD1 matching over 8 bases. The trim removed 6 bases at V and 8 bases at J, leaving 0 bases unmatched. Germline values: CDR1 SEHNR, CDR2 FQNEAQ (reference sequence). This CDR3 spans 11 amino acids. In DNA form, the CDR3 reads TGTGCCAGCAGGACAGGGGATGAGCAGTTCTTC. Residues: CASRTGDEQFF.

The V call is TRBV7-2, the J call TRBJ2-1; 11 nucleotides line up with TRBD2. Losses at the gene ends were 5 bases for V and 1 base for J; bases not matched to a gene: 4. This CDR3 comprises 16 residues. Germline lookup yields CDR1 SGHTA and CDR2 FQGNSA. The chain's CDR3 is CASSTGLAVSYNEQFF. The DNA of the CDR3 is TGTGCCAGCAGCACGGGACTAGCGGTATCCTACAATGAGCAGTTCTTC.

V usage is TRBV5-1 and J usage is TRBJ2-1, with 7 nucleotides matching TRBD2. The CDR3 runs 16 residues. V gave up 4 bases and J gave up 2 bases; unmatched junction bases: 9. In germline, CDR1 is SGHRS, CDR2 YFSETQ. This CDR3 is CASSPERGGTYNEQFF. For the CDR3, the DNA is TGCGCCAGCAGCCCCGAGCGGGGAGGGACCTACAATGAGCAGTTCTTC.

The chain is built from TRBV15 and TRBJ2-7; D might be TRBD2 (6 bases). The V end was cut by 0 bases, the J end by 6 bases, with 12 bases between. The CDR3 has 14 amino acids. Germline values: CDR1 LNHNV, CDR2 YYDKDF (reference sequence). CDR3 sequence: CATSRDGEVREQYF. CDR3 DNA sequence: TGTGCCACCAGCAGAGATGGGGAGGTCCGCGAGCAGTACTTC. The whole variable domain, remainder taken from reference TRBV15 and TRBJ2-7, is DAMVIQNPRYQVTQFGKPVTLSCSQTLNHNVMYWYQQKSSQAPKLLFHYYDKDFNNEADTPDNFQSRRPNTSFCFLDIRSPGLGDTAMYLCATSRDGEVREQYFGPGTRLTVT.

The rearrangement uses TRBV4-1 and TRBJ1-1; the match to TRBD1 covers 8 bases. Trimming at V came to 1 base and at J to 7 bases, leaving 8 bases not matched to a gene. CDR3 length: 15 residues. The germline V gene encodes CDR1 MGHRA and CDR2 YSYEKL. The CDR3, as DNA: TGCGCCAGCAGCCAAGCTTCCGGGACAGGAGTTGAAGCTTTCTTT. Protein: CASSQASGTGVEAFF.

CDR3: CSVDRANYGYTF. The CDR3 DNA reads TGCAGCGTTGACAGGGCTAACTATGGCTACACCTTC. This rearrangement joins TRBV29-1 to TRBJ1-2; tentatively, D is TRBD1 (5 bases). V lost 3 bases to trimming and J lost 0 bases, with 5 bases between them. CDR3 length equals 12 residues. In germline, CDR1 is SQVTM, CDR2 ANQGSEA.

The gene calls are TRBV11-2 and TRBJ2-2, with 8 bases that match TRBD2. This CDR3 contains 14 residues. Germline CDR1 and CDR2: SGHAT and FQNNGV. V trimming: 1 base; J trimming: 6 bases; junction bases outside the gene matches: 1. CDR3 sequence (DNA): TGTGCCAGCAGCTTAGCGGGGGGGCCCGGGGAGCTGTTTTTT. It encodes CASSLAGGPGELFF.

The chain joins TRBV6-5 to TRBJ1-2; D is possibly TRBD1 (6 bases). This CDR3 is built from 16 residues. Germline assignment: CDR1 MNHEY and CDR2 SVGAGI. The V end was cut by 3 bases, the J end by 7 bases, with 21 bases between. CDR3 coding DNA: TGTGCCAGCAGTTATCGCCCCCGGGGGGGGCAGGGTGGCTACACCTTC. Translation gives CASSYRPRGGQGGYTF.

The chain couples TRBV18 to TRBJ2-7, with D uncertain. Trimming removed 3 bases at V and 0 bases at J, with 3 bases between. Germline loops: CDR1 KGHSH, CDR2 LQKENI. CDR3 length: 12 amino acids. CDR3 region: CASSPSSYEQYF. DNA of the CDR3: TGTGCCAGCTCACCCAGCTCCTACGAGCAGTACTTC.

The CDR3 DNA sequence: TGTGCCAGCAGCTCGGAAGGACAGGGGGGGGCTGAAGCTTTCTTT. Translated: CASSSEGQGGAEAFF. This rearrangement joins TRBV13 to TRBJ1-1; TRBD1 matches at 10 bases. Losses at the gene ends were 4 bases for V and 6 bases for J; bases not matched to a gene: 8. The CDR3 has 15 residues. In germline, CDR1 is PRHDT, CDR2 FYEKMQ (reference sequence).

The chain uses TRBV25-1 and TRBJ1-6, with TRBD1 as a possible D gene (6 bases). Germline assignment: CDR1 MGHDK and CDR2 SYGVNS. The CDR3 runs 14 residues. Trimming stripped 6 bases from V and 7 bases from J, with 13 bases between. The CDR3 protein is CASRQQGPNSPLHF. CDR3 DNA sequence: TGTGCCAGCAGGCAACAGGGCCCAAATTCACCCCTCCACTTT.

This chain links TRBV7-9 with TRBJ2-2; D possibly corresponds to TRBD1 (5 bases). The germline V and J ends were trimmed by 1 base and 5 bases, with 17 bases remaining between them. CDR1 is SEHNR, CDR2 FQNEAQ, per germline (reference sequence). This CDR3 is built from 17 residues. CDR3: CASSLGLEGVYTGELFF. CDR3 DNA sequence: TGTGCCAGCAGCTTAGGCCTTGAAGGGGTATATACCGGGGAGCTGTTTTTT.

The CDR3 DNA is TGTGCCAGCAGCCCCACCGGGACAGTGACTGCCGGGGAGCTGTTTTTT. Protein product: CASSPTGTVTAGELFF. The rearrangement links TRBV11-2 to TRBJ2-2; 7 bases map to TRBD1. Per the germline V gene, CDR1 is SGHAT and CDR2 is FQNNGV. V lost 5 bases and J lost 6; bases outside the gene matches: 12. This CDR3 contains 16 residues.

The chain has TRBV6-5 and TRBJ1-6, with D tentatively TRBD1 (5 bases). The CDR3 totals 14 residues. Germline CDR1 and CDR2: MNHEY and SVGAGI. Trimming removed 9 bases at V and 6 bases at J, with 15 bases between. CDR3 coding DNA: TGTGCCAGTTCCAGGGTACTGGGTAATTCACCCCTCCACTTT. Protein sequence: CASSRVLGNSPLHF.

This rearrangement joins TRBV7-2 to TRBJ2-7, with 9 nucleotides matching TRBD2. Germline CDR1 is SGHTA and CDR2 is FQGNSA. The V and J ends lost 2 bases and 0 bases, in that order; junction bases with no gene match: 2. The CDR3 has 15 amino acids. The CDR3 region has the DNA TGTGCCAGCAGCTTAAGCGGGGGGAACTCCTACGAGCAGTACTTC. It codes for CASSLSGGNSYEQYF.

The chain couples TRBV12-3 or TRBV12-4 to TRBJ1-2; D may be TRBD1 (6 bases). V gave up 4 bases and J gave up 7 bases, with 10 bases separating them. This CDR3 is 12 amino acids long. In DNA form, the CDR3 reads TGTGCCAGCAGTTACCTGACAGGTGGCTACACCTTC. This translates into CASSYLTGGYTF.

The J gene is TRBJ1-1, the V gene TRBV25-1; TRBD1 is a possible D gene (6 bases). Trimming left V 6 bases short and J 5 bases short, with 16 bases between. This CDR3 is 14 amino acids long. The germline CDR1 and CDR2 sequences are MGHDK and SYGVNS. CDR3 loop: CASRTPGGGTEAFF. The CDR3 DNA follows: TGTGCCAGCAGGACCCCGGGGGGCGGGACTGAAGCTTTCTTT.

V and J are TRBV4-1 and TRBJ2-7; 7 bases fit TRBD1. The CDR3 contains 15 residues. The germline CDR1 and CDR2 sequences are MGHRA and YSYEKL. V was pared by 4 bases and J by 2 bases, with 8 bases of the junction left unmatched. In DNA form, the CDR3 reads TGCGCCAGCAGCCCCCGTCCGACAGGGCCCTACGAGCAGTACTTC. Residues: CASSPRPTGPYEQYF.

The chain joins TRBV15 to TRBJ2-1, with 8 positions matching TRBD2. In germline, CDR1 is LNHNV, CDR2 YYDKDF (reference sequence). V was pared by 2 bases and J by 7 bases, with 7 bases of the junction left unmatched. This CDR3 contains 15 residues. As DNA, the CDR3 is TGTGCCACCAGCAGATTTAGCGGGGAAGTAAATGAGCAGTTCTTC. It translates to CATSRFSGEVNEQFF.

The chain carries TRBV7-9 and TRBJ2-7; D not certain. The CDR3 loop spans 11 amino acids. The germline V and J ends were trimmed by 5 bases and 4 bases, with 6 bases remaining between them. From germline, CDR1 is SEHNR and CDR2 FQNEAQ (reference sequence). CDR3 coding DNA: TGTGCCAGCAGCCTACAGTACGAGCAGTACTTC. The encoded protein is CASSLQYEQYF.

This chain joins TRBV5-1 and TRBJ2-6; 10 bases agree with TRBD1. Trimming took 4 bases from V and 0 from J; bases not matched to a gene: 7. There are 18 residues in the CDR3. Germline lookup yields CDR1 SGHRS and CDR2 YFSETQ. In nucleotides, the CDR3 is TGCGCCAGCAGCCAGATATGGACAGGGGGCTCTGGGGCCAACGTCCTGACTTTC. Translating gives CASSQIWTGGSGANVLTF. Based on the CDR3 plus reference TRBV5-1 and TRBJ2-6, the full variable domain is KAGVTQTPRYLIKTRGQQVTLSCSPISGHRSVSWYQQTPGQGLQFLFEYFSETQRNKGNFPGRFSGRQFSNSRSEMNVSTLELGDSALYLCASSQIWTGGSGANVLTFGAGSRLTVL.